The clone carrying this TCR beta chain was seen more than once but under ten times. This sample is part of a study of response to subunit inactivated influenza vaccine. The CDR3 totals 17 residues. CDR1 and CDR2 from the germline V gene are SGHTA and FQGTGA. V shed 3 bases and J 6 bases; nucleotides not matched to a gene: 11. In TCRdb, the RT-PCR reads were re-called with MiXCR into one record per CDR3 protein. In the table there are around 570,000 distinct CDR3 sequences, approximately 11% of which are singletons. This sample also belongs to another study, concerning T cells expressing NK-cell markers. That study adds: It was by 5'RACE template switching with UMIs that TCR beta cDNA was made. Cells sorted as CD3+CD56+NKG2C+, CD3+CD56+NKG2C- and CD3+CD56-NKG2C+ T cells supplied the TCR beta repertoires. HCMV serostatus: seven of eight sequenced donors positive, one negative. Dominant NKG2C+ clonotypes were found to form about 1.0-7.5% of CD8+ T cells in a handful of donors. The CD3+CD56-NKG2C+ fraction of a handful of donors was also led by these clonotypes.

Source: PBMCs from blood, taken on the day of vaccination. This TCR came from a man in his fifties or sixties who received an inactivated influenza vaccine. The chain couples TRBV7-3 to TRBJ2-1; 10 bases match TRBD2. CDR3 nucleotide sequence: TGTGCCAGCAGCTTCAGGGTAGCGGGGGGTTTTGCCAATGAGCAGTTCTTC. Translation: CASSFRVAGGFANEQFF.